The 29 T cell receptor beta chains presented below share a single source sample, sequenced in a study of beta chain features in type 1 diabetes. Study results and caveats: Among patients with Type 1 diabetes, TCRB CDR3s were moderately but significantly shorter in every one of the four CD4+ subsets.

These TCRs' antigens remain unknown. Reverse transcribing all isolated RNA meant expressed TCRB transcripts were sequenced. Profiling relied on immunoSEQ multiplex PCR, and the TCRdb table lists in-frame clones only, not all of them. The data hold roughly 100,000 clones, with roughly 28% observed a single time. The specimen was central memory CD4+ T cells from blood. All receptors derive from a woman younger than 30 with type 1 diabetes.

The rearrangement joins TRBV27 to TRBJ2-3; 9 bases line up with TRBD2. V lost 3 bases, J lost 2 bases, and 15 bases stayed unmatched. Germline V lookup: CDR1 MNHEY, CDR2 SMNVEV (reference sequence). This CDR3 is 19 amino acids long. CDR3 sequence reads: CASSFVAWASGKYTDTQYF. The CDR3 region has the DNA TGTGCCAGCAGTTTCGTCGCTTGGGCTAGCGGGAAATACACAGATACGCAGTATTTT.

J is TRBJ2-2 and V is TRBV10-1; maybe TRBD2 (5 bases). The CDR3 totals 16 residues. V was cut by 4 bases and J by 3 bases, with 15 bases left in between. Germline CDR1 is WNHNN and CDR2 is SYGVQD (reference sequence). The CDR3 protein is CASSGGGGLDTGELFF. The CDR3 coding sequence is TGCGCCAGCAGTGGAGGTGGAGGACTTGACACCGGGGAGCTGTTTTTT.

This clone occurred a few times. This chain joins TRBV7-2 and TRBJ2-2; D possibly corresponds to TRBD1 (5 bases). V was pared by 5 bases and J by 4 bases, with 11 bases between. In germline, CDR1 is SGHTA, CDR2 FQGNSA. The CDR3 covers 14 residues. The CDR3 bases are TGTGCCAGCAGCCAGGGAAGCTCCACCGGGGAGCTGTTTTTT. It specifies CASSQGSSTGELFF. The variable domain in full, with the rest retrieved from reference TRBV7-2 and TRBJ2-2, is GAGVSQSPSNKVTEKGKDVELRCDPISGHTALYWYRQSLGQGLEFLIYFQGNSAPDKSGLPSDRFSAERTGGSVSTLTIQRTQQEDSAVYLCASSQGSSTGELFFGEGSRLTVL.

This clone has only a few counts. Other DNA sequences in this sample translate to the same CDR3. This sequence joins TRBV7-8 and TRBJ1-1; TRBD1 agrees at 10 bases. CDR1 is SGHVS, CDR2 FQNEAQ, per germline. Trimming took 3 bases from V and 5 from J; bases not matched to a gene: 0. This CDR3 spans 13 amino acids. CDR3 residues: CASSLGQGTEAFF. The DNA of the CDR3 is TGTGCCAGCAGCTTGGGACAGGGGACTGAAGCTTTCTTT.

This clone was seen more than once but under ten times. The rearrangement links TRBV5-1 to TRBJ1-2, with D unclear. Germline V lookup: CDR1 SGHRS, CDR2 YFSETQ. The CDR3 extends over 14 amino acids. V shed 3 bases and J shed 7 bases, with 16 bases lying between them. CDR3 in amino acids: CASSSIGSTGGYTF. CDR3 sequence (DNA): TGCGCCAGCAGCTCGATCGGATCCACGGGTGGCTACACCTTC.

This chain links TRBV29-1 with TRBJ2-5; D might be TRBD2 (6 bases). Between the trimmed V and J ends, which lost 6 bases and 5 bases, there was a span of 16 bases. Germline CDR1 and CDR2: SQVTM and ANQGSEA. This CDR3 has 13 residues. The CDR3 DNA sequence: TGCAGCGTCAAACTAGCCCCGGGGGAGACCCAGTACTTC. It specifies CSVKLAPGETQYF.

This clone turned up a few times. The chain's CDR3 is CASSLTTTSGRARDNEQFF. The CDR3 bases are TGTGCCAGCAGCTTAACAACGACTAGCGGGAGGGCCCGAGACAATGAGCAGTTCTTC. V and J are TRBV7-2 and TRBJ2-1; TRBD2 matches at 14 bases. Germline V lookup: CDR1 SGHTA, CDR2 FQGNSA. V lost 2 bases and J lost 5; bases outside the gene matches: 11. This CDR3 spans 19 amino acids.

This clone was detected only a few times. The chain is built from TRBV29-1 and TRBJ1-2, with unresolved D. Germline V gene lookup returns CDR1 SQVTM and CDR2 ANQGSEA. Trimming cost V 0 bases and J 3 bases, with 8 bases left between them. CDR3 length equals 13 residues. Here the CDR3 reads CSVEDRQYYGYTF. The CDR3 DNA follows: TGCAGCGTTGAAGATCGTCAGTACTATGGCTACACCTTC. Using reference TRBV29-1 and TRBJ1-2 for the parts outside the CDR3, the full variable domain is SAVISQKPSRDICQRGTSLTIQCQVDSQVTMMFWYRQQPGQSLTLIATANQGSEATYESGFVIDKFPISRPNLTFSTLTVSNMSPEDSSIYLCSVEDRQYYGYTFGSGTRLTVV.

This chain connects TRBV5-1 to TRBJ2-7, with 8 bases that match TRBD1. The CDR3 length is 19 residues. CDR1 and CDR2 from the germline V gene are SGHRS and YFSETQ. V was clipped by 0 bases and J by 3 bases; unmatched bases: 17. The CDR3 loop is CASSLESGTGQEVLYEQYF. In nucleotides, the CDR3 is TGCGCCAGCAGCTTGGAGTCCGGGACAGGTCAAGAGGTCCTCTACGAGCAGTACTTC.

The chain uses TRBV4-1 and TRBJ2-3; 9 positions match TRBD1. Germline values: CDR1 MGHRA, CDR2 YSYEKL. J gave up 1 base and V 4 bases, and 3 bases lay outside the gene matches. This CDR3 spans 15 amino acids. This CDR3 reads CASSRTGVGTDTQYF. DNA of the CDR3: TGCGCCAGCAGCCGGACAGGGGTGGGCACAGATACGCAGTATTTT.

This chain uses TRBV9 with TRBJ2-3; 13 nucleotides match TRBD2. From germline, CDR1 is SGDLS and CDR2 YYNGEE. The J segment lost 6 bases and the V segment lost 3 bases, leaving 7 bases of the junction unmatched. The CDR3 has 16 amino acids. The CDR3 bases are TGTGCCAGCAGCGCGCCGGGACTAGCGGGAACGGATACGCAGTATTTT. Translating gives CASSAPGLAGTDTQYF.

This clone was seen more than once but under ten times. J is TRBJ2-7 and V is TRBV4-2; TRBD2 aligns across 12 bases. Germline V gene data show CDR1 as LGHNA and CDR2 as YNFKEQ. This CDR3 is built from 17 residues. Germline trimming cut 3 bases from V and 1 base from J; bases unmatched to any gene: 7. CDR3 amino acids: CASSQGILAGGSYEQYF. CDR3 DNA sequence: TGTGCCAGCAGCCAGGGGATACTAGCGGGAGGTTCCTACGAGCAGTACTTC.

This clone was counted a few times. J is TRBJ2-1 and V is TRBV4-3; 10 bases are a match to TRBD2. Per germline, CDR1 LGHNA and CDR2 YSLEER. The length of the CDR3 is 16 residues. J lost 8 bases, V lost 2 bases, and 9 bases had no gene match. Written as DNA, the CDR3 is TGCGCCAGCAGCCAAAATGGGGGGACTAGCGCCTATGAGCAGTTCTTC. It codes for CASSQNGGTSAYEQFF.

This clone was picked up a small number of times. This chain joins TRBV28 and TRBJ1-6; no definite D call. Trimming removed 2 bases from V and 9 bases from J, with 8 bases in between. CDR1 is MDHEN, CDR2 SYDVKM, per germline. The CDR3 contains 13 residues. CDR3 coding DNA: TGTGCCAGCAGTTTAATCAGCGGTTCACCCCTCCACTTT. Residues: CASSLISGSPLHF. Using reference TRBV28 and TRBJ1-6 for the parts outside the CDR3, the full variable domain is DVKVTQSSRYLVKRTGEKVFLECVQDMDHENMFWYRQDPGLGLRLIYFSYDVKMKEKGDIPEGYSVSREKKERFSLILESASTNQTSMYLCASSLISGSPLHFGNGTRLTVT.

This clone came up a few times. The V and J genes are TRBV29-1 and TRBJ2-7; D ambiguous. CDR1 is SQVTM and CDR2 is ANQGSEA in the germline V gene. V was shortened by 4 bases and J by 1 base, with 11 bases between the two germline ends. This CDR3 region has 13 residues. This CDR3 is CSVGTRLSYEQYF. Here the CDR3 DNA reads TGCAGCGTTGGTACTCGCTTATCCTACGAGCAGTACTTC.

The CDR3 DNA is TGTGCCAGCAGTGCCTGGGGACACCCACCGAACACCGGGGAGCTGTTTTTT. Amino acid sequence: CASSAWGHPPNTGELFF. This chain connects TRBV25-1 to TRBJ2-2, with D possibly TRBD1 on 6 matching bases. Germline V gives CDR1 MGHDK, CDR2 SYGVNS. Trimming removed 4 bases from V and 0 bases from J, with 15 bases in between. The CDR3 has 17 residues.

The chain is built from TRBV7-8 and TRBJ1-1; D is perhaps TRBD1 (5 bases). Germline-derived CDR1 and CDR2 are SGHVS and FQNEAQ. This CDR3 contains 15 residues. V was clipped by 1 base and J by 4 bases, with 13 bases between them. CDR3 nucleotide sequence: TGTGCCAGCAGCTTAGAAGCTGGGGGAGGCACTGAAGCTTTCTTT. Translating gives CASSLEAGGGTEAFF.

V is TRBV5-5 and J is TRBJ2-1; 10 nucleotides match TRBD1. The length of the CDR3 is 15 residues. Germline CDR1 reads SGHKS; CDR2 reads YYEKEE (reference sequence). V shed 3 bases, J shed 5 bases, and the junction held 5 bases outside the gene matches. This CDR3 reads CASSSGQGVDNEQFF. The CDR3, as DNA: TGTGCCAGCAGCTCCGGACAGGGGGTGGACAATGAGCAGTTCTTC.

Only a few counts were recorded for this clone. This chain links TRBV27 with TRBJ1-4, with D perhaps matching TRBD1 (6 bases). The length of the CDR3 is 12 residues. Trimming cost V 5 bases and J 7 bases, with 8 bases left between them. In germline, CDR1 is MNHEY, CDR2 SMNVEV (reference sequence). CDR3 coding DNA: TGTGCCAGCAGTATACAGGGTGAAAAACTGTTTTTT. Translating gives CASSIQGEKLFF.

The V and J genes are TRBV5-1 and TRBJ2-7, with 10 bases matching TRBD2. CDR3 length: 14 residues. Germline V gene sequence: CDR1 SGHRS, CDR2 YFSETQ. Unmatched junction bases numbered 4, after V lost 2 bases and J lost 5 bases. This CDR3 reads CASSFQRGGNEQYF. CDR3 DNA sequence: TGCGCCAGCAGCTTCCAGCGGGGGGGGAACGAGCAGTACTTC.

The V and J genes are TRBV4-3 and TRBJ2-2; 9 bases line up with TRBD2. The CDR3 is made up of 17 amino acids. V dropped 1 base and J dropped 4; count of bases not matched to a gene: 7. Germline CDR1 LGHNA, CDR2 YSLEER. The CDR3 sequence is CASSQAPAGGGTGELFF. The CDR3 DNA is TGCGCCAGCAGCCAAGCGCCGGCGGGAGGGGGCACCGGGGAGCTGTTTTTT.

This clone was recorded a few times. The V and J genes are TRBV18 and TRBJ1-1, with TRBD1 matching 10 bases. Germline CDR1 reads KGHSH; CDR2 reads LQKENI. Trimming removed 3 bases from V and 5 bases from J; junction bases left unmatched: 3. CDR3 length equals 14 residues. CDR3: CASSPDRGRTEAFF. In DNA, the CDR3 is TGTGCCAGCTCACCGGACAGGGGGAGGACTGAAGCTTTCTTT.

This chain links TRBV4-1 with TRBJ2-1, with TRBD1 as a possible D gene (5 bases). Germline values: CDR1 MGHRA, CDR2 YSYEKL. The CDR3 covers 16 residues. V shed 0 bases and J shed 6 bases, with 15 bases lying between them. The CDR3 sequence is CASSQERTKGSNEQFF. CDR3 nucleotide sequence: TGCGCCAGCAGCCAAGAAAGGACCAAGGGGTCCAATGAGCAGTTCTTC.

Only a few counts were recorded for this clone. The chain has TRBV7-9 and TRBJ1-1, with unresolved D. V was shortened by 2 bases and J by 2 bases, with 6 bases between the two germline ends. This CDR3 is 13 amino acids long. Germline V gene sequence: CDR1 SEHNR, CDR2 FQNEAQ (reference sequence). In DNA form, the CDR3 reads TGTGCCAGCAGCTTAATAGCTAACACTGAAGCTTTCTTT. This sequence encodes CASSLIANTEAFF.

In this sample, this clone turned up many times. The genes are TRBV18 and TRBJ2-3, with a weak D call TRBD2 (5 bases). This CDR3 has 14 amino acids. Germline V gene lookup returns CDR1 KGHSH and CDR2 LQKENI. V dropped 0 bases and J dropped 1 base, with 5 bases sitting between them. In DNA, the CDR3 is TGTGCCAGCTCACCACCTAGCGGCACAGATACGCAGTATTTT. Its protein is CASSPPSGTDTQYF.

The chain recombines TRBV14 with TRBJ2-1; tentative D call: TRBD2 (6 bases). The V end was cut by 3 bases, the J end by 0 bases, with 12 bases between. Germline V gives CDR1 SGHDN, CDR2 FVKESK. The CDR3 is 16 amino acids. The CDR3 DNA reads TGTGCCAGCAGCCAGCGGGACGCAGGCTCCTACAATGAGCAGTTCTTC. Translation gives CASSQRDAGSYNEQFF.

This clone occurred a few times. V is TRBV7-9 and J is TRBJ2-7; 9 positions match TRBD2. There are 16 residues in the CDR3. Trimming removed 5 bases from V and 3 bases from J; junction bases left unmatched: 11. CDR1 is SEHNR and CDR2 is FQNEAQ in the germline V gene (reference sequence). The CDR3, as DNA: TGTGCCAGCAGCAAACTAGCGGGTGTTAACCACTACGAGCAGTACTTC. Translated: CASSKLAGVNHYEQYF. Based on the CDR3 plus reference TRBV7-9 and TRBJ2-7, the full variable domain is DTGVSQNPRHKITKRGQNVTFRCDPISEHNRLYWYRQTLGQGPEFLTYFQNEAQLEKSRLLSDRFSAERPKGSFSTLEIQRTEQGDSAMYLCASSKLAGVNHYEQYFGPGTRLTVT.

This clone was observed a handful of times. J is TRBJ2-5 and V is TRBV4-1; no reliable D call. CDR1 and CDR2 from the germline V gene are MGHRA and YSYEKL. Trimming took off 0 bases at V and 4 bases at J, with 3 bases between the two ends. This CDR3 contains 12 residues. CDR3 region: CASSQDRETQYF. The CDR3 DNA reads TGCGCCAGCAGCCAAGATCGAGAGACCCAGTACTTC.

This chain connects TRBV4-1 to TRBJ2-7, with 8 bases that match TRBD2. Looked up from germline, CDR1 is MGHRA and CDR2 is YSYEKL. This CDR3 comprises 15 residues. V gave up 2 bases and J gave up 4 bases; unmatched junction bases: 7. The CDR3 sequence: CASSQRAGAEYEQYF. CDR3 nucleotides: TGCGCCAGCAGCCAAAGAGCGGGAGCAGAATACGAGCAGTACTTC.